This T cell receptor (beta chain) was documented in a study of blood T cell repertoires in COVID-19. Study in general: T cells, B-cell-depleted T cells, or PBMCs provided the cDNA or gDNA that served as material.

Adults between about 18 and 89 years of age took part from 24 US areas. What the recovered Cohort 3 donors had was two negative PCRs, clearance, or symptom resolution. The CDR3 sequence is 18 residues long. Germline-derived CDR1 and CDR2 are SGHVS and FQNEAQ. The ends lost 2 bases at V and 6 bases at J; junction bases unmatched: 16. Authors' data handling: Reference gene primers were amplified, and this amplification served to estimate nucleated cell counts. Assay used: immunoSEQ multiplex PCR; TCRdb lists only in-frame clones, some missing. V and J calls and clone size are as listed in that table; D and trimming were resolved from the DNA. The sample has 400,000 or so clones, about 90% seen once; the top ten hold roughly 0.66%.

The J gene is TRBJ1-2, the V gene TRBV7-8; 9 bases line up with TRBD1. This receptor was obtained from a man aged 18-30 years who had recovered from COVID-19. Material: PBMCs or T cells enriched from blood (not recorded which). The CDR3 is CASSLTQGAHRLPNGYTF. The CDR3 bases are TGTGCCAGCAGCTTAACACAGGGGGCCCACAGACTCCCCAATGGCTACACCTTC.